What follows describes a single T cell receptor beta chain. Antigen specificity is unknown. MiXCR, run by TCRdb on the reads, gives a single entry per CDR3 protein. The sample carries over 150,000 distinct CDR3 sequences, about 17% recorded once. Germline V CDR1 and CDR2: MDHEN, SYDVKM. The CDR3 extends over 17 amino acids. The V end lost 3 bases, the J end lost 4 bases, and 19 bases lay between the germline ends. The source of the sample is a study of T cell repertoires in cytomegalovirus infection. The study's findings and limits: Carriers of CMV plus the relevant HLA were identified by cumulative public TCR beta family frequency. The ex vivo response was dominated by HLA-C-restricted CMV-specific TCR beta clonotypes.

The V gene is TRBV28, the J gene TRBJ1-5; D is possibly TRBD1 (5 bases). This TCR came from a human donor in good health (CMV status not recorded). Some clones in this sample may be carry-over from other donors' samples. The sample was CD8+ T cells from PBMCs. The CDR3 here is CASSFPTGTPENQPQHF. The CDR3 region has the DNA TGTGCCAGCAGTTTCCCGACCGGGACCCCGGAAAATCAGCCCCAGCATTTT.